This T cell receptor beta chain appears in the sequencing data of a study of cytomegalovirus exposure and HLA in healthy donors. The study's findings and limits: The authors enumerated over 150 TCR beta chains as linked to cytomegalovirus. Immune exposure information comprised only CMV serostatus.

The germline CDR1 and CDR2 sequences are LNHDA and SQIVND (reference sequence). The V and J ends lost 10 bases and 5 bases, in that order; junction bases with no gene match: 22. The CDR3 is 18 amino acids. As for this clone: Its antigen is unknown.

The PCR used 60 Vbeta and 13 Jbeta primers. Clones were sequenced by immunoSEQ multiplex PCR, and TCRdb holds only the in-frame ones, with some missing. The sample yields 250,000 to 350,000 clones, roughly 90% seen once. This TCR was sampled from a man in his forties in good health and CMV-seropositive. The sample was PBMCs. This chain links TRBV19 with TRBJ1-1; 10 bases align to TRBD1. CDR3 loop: CAIVRVTGGEVLGTEAFF. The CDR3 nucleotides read TGTGCCATCGTACGGGTGACAGGGGGCGAGGTCTTGGGTACTGAAGCTTTCTTT.